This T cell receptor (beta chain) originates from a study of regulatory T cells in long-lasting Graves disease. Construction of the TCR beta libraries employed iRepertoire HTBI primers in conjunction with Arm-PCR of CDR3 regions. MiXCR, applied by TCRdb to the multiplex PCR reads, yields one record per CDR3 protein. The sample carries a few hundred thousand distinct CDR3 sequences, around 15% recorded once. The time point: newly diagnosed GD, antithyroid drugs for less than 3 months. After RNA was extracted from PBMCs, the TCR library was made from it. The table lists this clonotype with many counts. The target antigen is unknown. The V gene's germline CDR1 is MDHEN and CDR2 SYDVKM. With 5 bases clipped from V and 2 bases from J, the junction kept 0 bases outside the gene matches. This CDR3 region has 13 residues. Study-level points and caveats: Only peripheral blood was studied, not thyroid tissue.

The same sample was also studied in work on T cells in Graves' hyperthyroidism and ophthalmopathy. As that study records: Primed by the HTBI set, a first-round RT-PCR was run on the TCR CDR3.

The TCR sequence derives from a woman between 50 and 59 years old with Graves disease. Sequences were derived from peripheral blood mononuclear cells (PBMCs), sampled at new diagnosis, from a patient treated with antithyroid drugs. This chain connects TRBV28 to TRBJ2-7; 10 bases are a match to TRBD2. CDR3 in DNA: TGTGCCAGCAGTAGCGGGAGGGCCTACGAGCAGTACTTC. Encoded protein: CASSSGRAYEQYF.